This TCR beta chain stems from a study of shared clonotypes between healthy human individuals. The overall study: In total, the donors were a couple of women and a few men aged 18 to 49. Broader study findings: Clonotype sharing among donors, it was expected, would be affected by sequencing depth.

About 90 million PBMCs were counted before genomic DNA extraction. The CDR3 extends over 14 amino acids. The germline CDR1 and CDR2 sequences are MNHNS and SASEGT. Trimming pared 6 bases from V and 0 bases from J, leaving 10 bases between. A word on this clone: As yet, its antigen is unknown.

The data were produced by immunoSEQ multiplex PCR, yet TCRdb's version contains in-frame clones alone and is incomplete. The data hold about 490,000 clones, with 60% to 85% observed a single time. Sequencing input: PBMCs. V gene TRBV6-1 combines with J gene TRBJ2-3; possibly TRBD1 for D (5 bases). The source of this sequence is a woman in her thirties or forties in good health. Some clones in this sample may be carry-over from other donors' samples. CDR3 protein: CASRDTSSTDTQYF. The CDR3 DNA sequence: TGTGCCAGCAGGGACACTTCTAGCACAGATACGCAGTATTTT.